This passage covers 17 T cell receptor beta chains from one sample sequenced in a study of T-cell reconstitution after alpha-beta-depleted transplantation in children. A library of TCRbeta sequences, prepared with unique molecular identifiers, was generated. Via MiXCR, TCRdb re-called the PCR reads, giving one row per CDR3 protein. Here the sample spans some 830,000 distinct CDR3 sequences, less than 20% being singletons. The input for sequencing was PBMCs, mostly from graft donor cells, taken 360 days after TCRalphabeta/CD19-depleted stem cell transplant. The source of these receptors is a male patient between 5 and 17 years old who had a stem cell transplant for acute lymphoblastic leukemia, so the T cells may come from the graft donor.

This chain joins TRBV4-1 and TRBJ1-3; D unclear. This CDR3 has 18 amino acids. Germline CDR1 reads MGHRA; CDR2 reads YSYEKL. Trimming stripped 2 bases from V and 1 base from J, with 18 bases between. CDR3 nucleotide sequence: TGCGCCAGCAGCCAAACCGGGCCTCCCTTCGGTTCTGGAAACACCATATATTTT. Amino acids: CASSQTGPPFGSGNTIYF.

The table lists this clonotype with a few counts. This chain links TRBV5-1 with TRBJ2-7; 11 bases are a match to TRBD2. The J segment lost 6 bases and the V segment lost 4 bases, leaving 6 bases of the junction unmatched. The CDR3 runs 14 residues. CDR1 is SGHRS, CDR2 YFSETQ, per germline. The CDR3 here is CASSSLAGGSEQYF. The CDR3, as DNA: TGCGCCAGCAGCAGCCTAGCGGGAGGCTCCGAGCAGTACTTC.

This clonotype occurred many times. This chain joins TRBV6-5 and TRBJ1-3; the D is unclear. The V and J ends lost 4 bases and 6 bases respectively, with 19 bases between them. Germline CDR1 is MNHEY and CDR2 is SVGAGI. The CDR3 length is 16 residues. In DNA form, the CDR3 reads TGTGCCAGCAGTTGGGGAGGGAAGTCCGCTATAAACACCATATATTTT. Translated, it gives CASSWGGKSAINTIYF.

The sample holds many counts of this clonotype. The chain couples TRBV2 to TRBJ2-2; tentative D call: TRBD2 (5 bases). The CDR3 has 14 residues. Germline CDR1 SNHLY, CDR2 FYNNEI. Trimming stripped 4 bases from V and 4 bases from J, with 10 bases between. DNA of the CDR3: TGTGCCAGCAGTGTGGCGGGTTCCACCGGGGAGCTGTTTTTT. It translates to CASSVAGSTGELFF.

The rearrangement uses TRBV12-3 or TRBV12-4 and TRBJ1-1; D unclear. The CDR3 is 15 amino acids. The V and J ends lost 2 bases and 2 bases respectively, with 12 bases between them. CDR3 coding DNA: TGTGCCAGCAGTTTATCTGGGTTAAGAAACACTGAAGCTTTCTTT. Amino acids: CASSLSGLRNTEAFF.

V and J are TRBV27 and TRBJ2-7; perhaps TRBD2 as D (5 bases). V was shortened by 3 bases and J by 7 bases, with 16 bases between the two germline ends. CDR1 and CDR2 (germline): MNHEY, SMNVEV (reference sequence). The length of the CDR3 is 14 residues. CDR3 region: CASSFGSGLGEQYF. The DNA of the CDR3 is TGTGCCAGCAGTTTTGGGAGTGGTCTTGGGGAGCAGTACTTC.

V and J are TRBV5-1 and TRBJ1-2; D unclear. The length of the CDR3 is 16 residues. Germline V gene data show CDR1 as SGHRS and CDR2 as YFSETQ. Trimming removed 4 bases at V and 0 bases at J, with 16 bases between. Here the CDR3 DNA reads TGCGCCAGCAGCCAAACAAGCCCGGCAGCTAACTATGGCTACACCTTC. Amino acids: CASSQTSPAANYGYTF.

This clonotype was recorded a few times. The CDR3: CASSLWDPRTGELFF. Here the CDR3 DNA reads TGCGCCAGCAGCTTGTGGGACCCCCGCACCGGGGAGCTGTTTTTT. The rearrangement joins TRBV5-1 to TRBJ2-2; D is possibly TRBD1 or TRBD2 (5 bases each). V was shortened by 1 base and J by 4 bases, with 11 bases between the two germline ends. Germline V gene sequence: CDR1 SGHRS, CDR2 YFSETQ. This CDR3 contains 15 residues.

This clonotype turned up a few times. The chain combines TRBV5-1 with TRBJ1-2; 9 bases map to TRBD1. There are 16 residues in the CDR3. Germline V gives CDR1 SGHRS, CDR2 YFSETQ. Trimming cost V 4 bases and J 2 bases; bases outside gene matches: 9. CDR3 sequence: CASSTSDRGINYGYTF. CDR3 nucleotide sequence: TGCGCCAGCAGCACCTCCGACAGGGGGATAAACTATGGCTACACCTTC.

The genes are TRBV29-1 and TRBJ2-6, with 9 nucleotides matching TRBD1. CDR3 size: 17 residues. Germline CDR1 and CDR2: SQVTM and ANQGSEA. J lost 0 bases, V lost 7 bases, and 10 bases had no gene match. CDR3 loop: CSAWTGAKSSGANVLTF. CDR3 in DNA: TGCAGCGCCTGGACAGGGGCTAAGAGCTCTGGGGCCAACGTCCTGACTTTC.

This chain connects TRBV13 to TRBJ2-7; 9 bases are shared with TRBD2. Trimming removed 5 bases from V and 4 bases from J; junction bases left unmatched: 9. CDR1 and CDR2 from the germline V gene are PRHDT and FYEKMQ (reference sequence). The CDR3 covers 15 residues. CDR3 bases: TGTGCCAGCAGCCTAGCTAGCGGGACATCTTACGAGCAGTACTTC. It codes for CASSLASGTSYEQYF.

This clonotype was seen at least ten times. CDR3 amino acids: CASSSLWRLAVSQETQYF. The CDR3 DNA follows: TGTGCCAGCAGCTCTCTTTGGAGACTAGCGGTGTCCCAAGAGACCCAGTACTTC. V is TRBV5-5 and J is TRBJ2-5, with 9 bases identical to TRBD2. The CDR3 is 18 amino acids. V lost 3 bases, J lost 1 base, and 13 bases stayed unmatched. Germline CDR1 reads SGHKS; CDR2 reads YYEKEE (reference sequence).

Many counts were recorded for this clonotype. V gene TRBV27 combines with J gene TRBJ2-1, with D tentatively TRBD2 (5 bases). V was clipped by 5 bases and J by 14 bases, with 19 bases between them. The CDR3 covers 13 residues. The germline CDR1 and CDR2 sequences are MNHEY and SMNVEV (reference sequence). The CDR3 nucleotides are TGTGCCAGCAGTCAAGGACGAACCCGGCGGGAGTTCTTC. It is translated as CASSQGRTRREFF.

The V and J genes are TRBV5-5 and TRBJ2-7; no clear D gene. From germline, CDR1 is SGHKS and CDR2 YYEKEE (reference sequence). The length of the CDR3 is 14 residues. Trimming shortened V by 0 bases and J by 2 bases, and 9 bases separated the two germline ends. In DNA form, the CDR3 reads TGTGCCAGCAGCTTGGCCGTACTGGCCTACGAGCAGTACTTC. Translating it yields CASSLAVLAYEQYF.

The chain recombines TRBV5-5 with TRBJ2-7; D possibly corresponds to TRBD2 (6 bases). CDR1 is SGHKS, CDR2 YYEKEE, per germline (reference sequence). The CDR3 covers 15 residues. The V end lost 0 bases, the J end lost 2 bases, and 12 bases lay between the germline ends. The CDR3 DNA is TGTGCCAGCAGCTTGGAAAGACTAGTTACCTACGAGCAGTACTTC. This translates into CASSLERLVTYEQYF.

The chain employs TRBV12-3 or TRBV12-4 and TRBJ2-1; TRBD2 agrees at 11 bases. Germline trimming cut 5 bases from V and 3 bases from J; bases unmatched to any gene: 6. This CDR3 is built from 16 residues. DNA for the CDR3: TGTGCCAGCAGTCCGACGGGACTAGCGGTCTACAATGAGCAGTTCTTC. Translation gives CASSPTGLAVYNEQFF.

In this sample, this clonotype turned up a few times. CDR3 coding DNA: TGCGCCAGCAGCCAAGGGACTAGCCTTACCTACGAGCAGTACTTC. Translation: CASSQGTSLTYEQYF. The rearrangement links TRBV4-1 to TRBJ2-7, with 8 bases lining up with TRBD2. CDR3 length: 15 amino acids. Germline V CDR1 and CDR2: MGHRA, YSYEKL. V shed 1 base, J shed 2 bases, and the junction held 4 bases outside the gene matches.